This T cell receptor (beta chain) was sequenced during a study of control samples from healthy donors and cancer patients. Clones were sequenced by immunoSEQ multiplex PCR, and TCRdb holds only the in-frame ones, with some missing. The sample has tens of thousands of clones; about 88% are singletons. Per germline, CDR1 LNHNV and CDR2 YYDKDF (reference sequence). CDR3 length equals 14 residues. V gave up 0 bases and J gave up 7 bases, with 12 bases separating them. This chain uses TRBV15 with TRBJ2-5; possible D gene TRBD1, 6 bases. The specimen was blood. The origin of this receptor is an older woman in good health. The CDR3 nucleotides are TGTGCCACCAGCAGAGATCAGGGGTTGGTGACCCAGTACTTC. It encodes CATSRDQGLVTQYF.